This TCR beta chain came from a study of regulatory T cells in long-lasting Graves disease. As for time point: newly diagnosed GD, antithyroid drugs for less than 3 months. PBMC-derived RNA was used for the TCR library. Library construction for TCR beta used iRepertoire HTBI primers and Arm-PCR of CDR3 regions. Each CDR3 protein is one row after TCRdb ran MiXCR on the multiplex PCR reads. The profile covers roughly 520,000 distinct CDR3 sequences, with approximately 12% appearing a single time and around 10% taken by the ten largest. This clonotype was counted only a few times. These same records also appear under a second study, on T cells in Graves' hyperthyroidism and ophthalmopathy.

Here the sequenced sample was peripheral blood mononuclear cells (PBMCs), taken at new diagnosis, from a patient treated with antithyroid drugs. The source of this sequence is a woman aged 25 to 39 with Graves disease.

The CDR3 coding sequence is TGTGCCATCAGGGGGGGGTACACTGAAGCTTTCTTT. Translated: CAIRGGYTEAFF. The V and J genes are TRBV10-3 and TRBJ1-1; TRBD1 might be the D (5 bases). Trimming left V 6 bases short and J 3 bases short, with 8 bases between. CDR3 length: 12 amino acids. Germline assignment: CDR1 ENHRY and CDR2 SYGVKD.